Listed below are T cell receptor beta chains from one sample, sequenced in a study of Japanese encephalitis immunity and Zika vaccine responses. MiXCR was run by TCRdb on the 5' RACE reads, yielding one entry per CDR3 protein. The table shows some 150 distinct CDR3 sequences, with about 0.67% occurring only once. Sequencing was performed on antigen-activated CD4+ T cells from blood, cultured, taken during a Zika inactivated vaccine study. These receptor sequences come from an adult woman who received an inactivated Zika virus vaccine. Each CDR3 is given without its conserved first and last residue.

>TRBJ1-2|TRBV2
ASVLPLGYGYT
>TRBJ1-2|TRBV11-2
ASSLAGTGANYGYT
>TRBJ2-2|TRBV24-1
ATSDSRTGNTGELF
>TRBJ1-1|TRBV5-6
ASSLTPNTEAF
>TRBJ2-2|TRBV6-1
ASSEWTANTGELF
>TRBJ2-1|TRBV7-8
ASSLVYGRGNNEQF
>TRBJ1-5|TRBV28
ASSLWGQGAGQPQH
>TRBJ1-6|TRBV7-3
ASSSQGESPLH
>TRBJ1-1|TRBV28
ASSMMTGVGTEAF
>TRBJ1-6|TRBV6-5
ASSDRGLYNSPLH
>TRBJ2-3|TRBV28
ASSARGLAVDTQY
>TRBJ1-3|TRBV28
ASSSPTGGAGNTIY
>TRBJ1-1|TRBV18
ASSPGQGNTEAF
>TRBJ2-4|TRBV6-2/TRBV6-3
ASGGIGNIQY
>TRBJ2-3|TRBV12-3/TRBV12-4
ASSLGAGGQDTQY
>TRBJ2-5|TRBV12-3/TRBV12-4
ASSLRGHKTQY
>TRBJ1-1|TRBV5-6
ASSLSPNTEAF
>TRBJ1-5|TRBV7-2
ASSSNNQPQH
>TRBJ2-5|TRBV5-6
ASSPRGSSRTQY
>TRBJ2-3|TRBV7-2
ASSPQGTDTQY
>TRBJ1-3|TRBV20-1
SVPTDQNTIY
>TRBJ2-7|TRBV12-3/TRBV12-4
ASSSGQGGEQY
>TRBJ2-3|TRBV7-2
ASGAQGTDTQY
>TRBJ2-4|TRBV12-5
ASGLGYGGILAKNIQY